This T cell receptor beta chain was sequenced during a study of CD8+ T cells in alopecia areata. The germline CDR1 and CDR2 sequences are SGHNT and YYREEE (reference sequence). The CDR3 has 15 residues. Trimming shortened V by 2 bases and J by 2 bases, and 14 bases separated the two germline ends. Sequencing templates came from extracted RNA that was reverse transcribed into cDNA. Using immunoSEQ multiplex PCR, the repertoire was profiled, and TCRdb retains in-frame clones only, with some absent. The sample lists 90,000 to 150,000 clones, roughly two thirds occurring once. This receptor was identified in a human donor in good health. Specimen: CD4+ T cells sorted from blood. This chain connects TRBV5-4 to TRBJ2-7, with D perhaps matching TRBD2 (6 bases). In DNA, the CDR3 is TGTGCCAGCAGCTTAGGTGGCGGGGCCCCCTACGAGCAGTACTTC. Translating it yields CASSLGGGAPYEQYF.